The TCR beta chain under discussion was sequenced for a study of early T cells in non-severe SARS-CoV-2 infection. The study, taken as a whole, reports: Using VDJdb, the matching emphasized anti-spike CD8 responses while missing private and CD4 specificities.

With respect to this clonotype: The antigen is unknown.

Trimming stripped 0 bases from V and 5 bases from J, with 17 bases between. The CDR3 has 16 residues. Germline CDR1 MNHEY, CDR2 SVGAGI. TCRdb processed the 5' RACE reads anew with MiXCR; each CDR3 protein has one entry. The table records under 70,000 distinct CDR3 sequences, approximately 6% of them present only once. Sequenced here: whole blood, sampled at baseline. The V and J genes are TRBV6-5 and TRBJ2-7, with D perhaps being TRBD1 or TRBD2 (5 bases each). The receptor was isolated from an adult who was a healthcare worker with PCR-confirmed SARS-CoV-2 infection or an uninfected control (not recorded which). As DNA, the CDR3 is TGTGCCAGCAGTTACTCTTATAGGGACCGAATCGACGAGCAGTACTTC. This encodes CASSYSYRDRIDEQYF.